This is a list of T cell receptor beta chains from one sample in a study of radiation and T cells in renal cell carcinoma. Assay: immunoSEQ multiplex PCR; the TCRdb copy retains only in-frame clones and omits some. The data show over 120,000 clones, about 88% seen once. The sample was blood, taken from a patient whose treatment included radiotherapy and nephrectomy. These receptors were collected from a woman aged 45-65 years with renal cell carcinoma. The CDR3 runs from the conserved cysteine through the conserved F or W. The D gene is left open where the match is weak. Some rows mark clone size as missing; the rest say once, few, many or name a class of expanded clone.

>NA|TRBJ1-5|TRBV16|NA
CASSQIFSRGNQPQHF
TGTGCCAGCAGCCAAATATTCTCTCGGGGCAATCAGCCCCAGCATTTT
>NA|TRBJ1-2|TRBV4-2|NA
CASSQKGRLYGYTF
TGTGCCAGCAGCCAAAAGGGACGGCTCTATGGCTACACCTTC
>TRBD1|TRBJ2-3|TRBV29-1|NA
CSAVGQGTTDTQYF
TGCAGCGCCGTGGGACAGGGGACCACAGATACGCAGTATTTT
>TRBD1|TRBJ1-2|TRBV5-1|NA
CASSWDRGQTDGYTF
TGCGCCAGCAGCTGGGACAGGGGGCAAACAGATGGCTACACCTTC
>TRBD2|TRBJ2-5|TRBV5-5|few
CASSSPSAGGRETQYF
TGTGCCAGCAGCTCCCCTTCAGCGGGGGGGCGTGAGACCCAGTACTTC
>NA|TRBJ1-2|TRBV25-1|NA
CASQEAGDVSGYTF
TGTGCCAGCCAAGAGGCGGGAGATGTATCTGGCTACACCTTC
>TRBD2|TRBJ2-7|TRBV6-1|NA
CASGWGGLPYEQYF
TGTGCCAGCGGCTGGGGGGGGTTACCCTACGAGCAGTACTTC
>NA|TRBJ2-7|TRBV7-6|NA
CASSSPTKLGSESSYEQYF
TGTGCCAGCAGCTCGCCCACTAAACTGGGCAGCGAAAGCTCCTACGAGCAGTACTTC
>NA|TRBJ2-3|TRBV7-9|NA
CASSIAKVPRVAATDTQYF
TGTGCCAGCAGCATAGCAAAAGTTCCCCGGGTAGCGGCCACAGATACGCAGTATTTT
>TRBD1|TRBJ2-7|TRBV19|NA
CASTGTGGSYEQYF
TGTGCCAGTACCGGGACAGGGGGTTCCTACGAGCAGTACTTC
>NA|TRBJ2-5|TRBV9|once
CASSANIQETQYF
TGTGCCAGCAGCGCGAACATCCAAGAGACCCAGTACTTC
>NA|TRBJ2-7|TRBV13|NA
CASSLRDNRYEQYF
TGTGCCAGCAGCTTACGGGACAACCGCTACGAGCAGTACTTC
>NA|TRBJ1-1|TRBV7-9|NA
CASSFGTNTEAFF
TGTGCCAGCAGCTTCGGCACGAACACTGAAGCTTTCTTT
>TRBD1|TRBJ1-1|TRBV7-9|once
CASRPGQGLMDTEAFF
TGTGCCAGCAGACCCGGACAGGGACTTATGGACACTGAAGCTTTCTTT
>TRBD1|TRBJ2-2|TRBV2|few
CASRGTDNTGELFF
TGTGCCAGCAGGGGGACAGACAACACCGGGGAGCTGTTTTTT
>TRBD1|TRBJ2-7|TRBV19|NA
CASSLPGQGSYEQYF
TGTGCCAGTAGTTTACCGGGACAGGGTAGTTACGAGCAGTACTTC
>NA|TRBJ1-5|TRBV11-2|NA
CASSPGRFNQPQHF
TGTGCCAGCAGCCCTGGCCGTTTCAATCAGCCCCAGCATTTT
>NA|TRBJ2-7|TRBV18|NA
CASSPGRGSYEQYF
TGTGCCAGCTCACCAGGGCGGGGTTCCTACGAGCAGTACTTC
>TRBD1|TRBJ1-1|TRBV7-2|NA
CASSLGQGRTEAFF
TGTGCCAGCAGCTTAGGACAGGGTCGCACTGAAGCTTTCTTT
>NA|TRBJ1-2|TRBV7-8|NA
CASSLGSGGSPYGYTF
TGTGCCAGCAGCTTAGGTAGCGGGGGCTCCCCTTATGGCTACACCTTC
>TRBD2|TRBJ2-7|TRBV7-9|NA
CAIDREDGREQYF
TGTGCCATAGACCGGGAGGATGGCCGCGAGCAGTACTTC
>NA|TRBJ2-3|TRBV4-1|NA
CASSQDLDGVWADTQYF
TGCGCCAGCAGCCAAGACCTGGACGGGGTTTGGGCAGATACGCAGTATTTT
>TRBD1|TRBJ1-2|TRBV7-9|NA
CASSPGGGYGYTF
TGTGCCAGCAGCCCAGGGGGCGGCTATGGCTACACCTTC
>NA|TRBJ1-1|TRBV11-3|NA
CASSLEGSTEAFF
TGTGCCAGCAGCTTAGAGGGGAGCACTGAAGCTTTCTTT
>NA|TRBJ1-4|TRBV4-3|NA
CASSQERRGGEKLFF
TGCGCCAGCAGCCAAGAGAGACGTGGCGGAGAAAAACTGTTTTTT
>NA|TRBJ1-4|TRBV7-2|NA
CASSYSGILEKLFF
TGTGCCAGCAGCTACTCAGGGATCCTCGAAAAACTGTTTTTT
>TRBD2|TRBJ2-1|TRBV7-3|NA
CASSLGVAGANEQFF
TGTGCCAGCAGCTTAGGAGTAGCGGGGGCCAATGAGCAGTTCTTC
>NA|TRBJ2-7|TRBV5-1|once
CASSLGPGANSYEQYF
TGCGCCAGCAGCTTGGGGCCAGGGGCCAACTCCTACGAGCAGTACTTC
>NA|TRBJ2-7|TRBV25-1|NA
CASSEYRGHYEQYF
TGTGCCAGCAGTGAATACAGGGGCCACTACGAGCAGTACTTC